Listed below are T cell receptor beta chains from one sample, sequenced in a study of human T cells and chemical hapten exposure. TCRdb reprocessed the RACE reads with MiXCR, giving one entry per CDR3 protein. The sample has approximately 370,000 distinct CDR3 sequences, around 5.5% seen once. Material: whole blood, obtained in connection with sensitization to the hapten diphenylcyclopropenone (DPC). These receptors were taken from a woman in her late teens or twenties with alopecia areata. Some clones in this sample may be carry-over from other donors' samples. Each CDR3 is given with its conserved first and last residue. Each record gives: clone size, J gene, D gene, V gene, CDR3 protein, CDR3 DNA. The D gene is left open where the match is weak. Part of the rows lack a size; the others show once, few, many or a class for expanded clones.

few | TRBJ2-2 | . | TRBV12-3/TRBV12-4 | CASRGARVEELFF | TGTGCCAGCAGAGGGGCCCGGGTTGAGGAGCTGTTTTTT
. | TRBJ2-1 | . | TRBV12-3/TRBV12-4 | CASSLGEGTYNEQFF | TGTGCCAGCAGTTTAGGTGAGGGGACCTACAATGAGCAGTTCTTC
few | TRBJ2-1 | . | TRBV11-2 | CASSPLVPGEQFF | TGTGCCAGCAGCCCCTTGGTGCCGGGTGAGCAGTTCTTC
. | TRBJ1-1 | . | TRBV7-2 | CASSLNGGRAGTEAFF | TGTGCCAGCAGCTTAAACGGAGGCAGGGCGGGGACTGAAGCTTTCTTT
few | TRBJ1-3 | . | TRBV2 | CASRRGGRNTIYF | TGTGCCAGCAGGAGGGGGGGCAGAAACACCATATATTTT
few | TRBJ2-6 | . | TRBV6-2/TRBV6-3 | CASSYSLDGANVLTF | TGTGCCAGCAGTTACTCTCTGGATGGGGCCAACGTCCTGACTTTC
few | TRBJ1-4 | . | TRBV18 | CASSDSQNEKLFF | TGTGCCAGCTCGGACAGCCAAAATGAAAAACTGTTTTTT
. | TRBJ1-6 | . | TRBV20-1 | CSARDQREAPNNSPLHF | TGCAGTGCTAGAGATCAACGGGAAGCGCCCAATAATTCACCCCTCCACTTT
many | TRBJ2-4 | . | TRBV10-2 | CASSELLVGIQYF | TGCGCCAGCAGTGAGCTTCTCGTGGGCATTCAGTACTTC
few | TRBJ1-3 | . | TRBV5-1 | CASSSEIGNTIYF | TGCGCCAGCAGCTCCGAAATTGGGAACACCATATATTTT
many | TRBJ2-2 | . | TRBV12-3/TRBV12-4 | CASSLGGSTGELFF | TGTGCCAGCAGTTTAGGAGGGAGCACCGGGGAGCTGTTTTTT
many | TRBJ2-1 | . | TRBV29-1 | CSVESRVDEQFF | TGCAGCGTTGAATCAAGGGTAGATGAGCAGTTCTTC
few | TRBJ2-1 | . | TRBV18 | CASSTTSGGDEQFF | TGTGCCAGCTCCACCACCTCAGGGGGGGATGAGCAGTTCTTC
many | TRBJ2-3 | . | TRBV11-2 | CASSFGGATPAQYF | TGTGCCAGCAGCTTTGGAGGGGCCACCCCGGCGCAGTATTTT
many | TRBJ1-2 | . | TRBV29-1 | CSDRDNYGYTF | TGCAGCGACAGGGACAACTATGGCTACACCTTC
many | TRBJ2-7 | TRBD2 | TRBV18 | CASSPREGSAYEQYF | TGTGCCAGCTCACCCCGGGAGGGGAGTGCCTACGAGCAGTACTTC
many | TRBJ1-5 | . | TRBV6-2/TRBV6-3 | CASSDFNQPQHF | TGTGCCAGCAGTGACTTCAATCAGCCCCAGCATTTT
. | TRBJ2-1 | TRBD1 | TRBV12-3/TRBV12-4 | CASTGTGSVWYEQFF | TGTGCCTCGACGGGGACAGGGAGTGTGTGGTATGAGCAGTTCTTC
many | TRBJ1-5 | . | TRBV28 | CASSTIPEDGGRHQPQHF | TGTGCCAGCAGTACGATCCCGGAGGACGGCGGGCGTCATCAGCCCCAGCATTTT
many | TRBJ1-6 | . | TRBV4-3 | CASSHFGARGNSPLHF | TGCGCCAGCAGCCATTTCGGGGCTCGGGGAAATTCACCCCTCCACTTT
few | TRBJ1-5 | TRBD1 | TRBV28 | CASSSPGGPNQPQHF | TGTGCCAGCAGTTCCCCAGGGGGCCCCAATCAGCCCCAGCATTTT
many | TRBJ2-3 | . | TRBV12-3/TRBV12-4 | CASNLPGRTDTQYF | TGTGCCAGCAATCTCCCGGGGCGCACAGATACGCAGTATTTT
. | TRBJ1-6 | . | TRBV12-3/TRBV12-4 | CASSLLPSPLHF | TGTGCCAGCAGTTTACTTCCGTCACCCCTCCACTTT
. | TRBJ2-3 | . | TRBV20-1 | CSARDSGRGTDTQYF | TGCAGTGCTAGAGATAGTGGGCGCGGCACAGATACGCAGTATTTT
. | TRBJ2-1 | . | TRBV7-9 | CASSLMSPYNEQFF | TGTGCCAGCAGCTTAATGTCACCTTACAATGAGCAGTTCTTC
. | TRBJ2-1 | TRBD2 | TRBV7-7 | CASSSGTSGGIEQFF | TGTGCTAGCAGCTCGGGGACTAGCGGGGGAATTGAGCAGTTCTTC
few | TRBJ1-1 | . | TRBV6-5 | CASSYTSRGYTEAFF | TGTGCCAGCAGTTACACATCCAGGGGATACACTGAAGCTTTCTTT
many | TRBJ2-7 | . | TRBV6-2/TRBV6-3 | CASSYSTNVLGSYEQYF | TGTGCCAGCAGTTACTCCACCAACGTTTTGGGTTCCTACGAGCAGTACTTC
many | TRBJ1-2 | TRBD1 | TRBV7-2 | CASSLNRGPYGYTF | TGTGCCAGCAGCTTAAACAGGGGGCCCTATGGCTACACCTTC
many | TRBJ2-1 | . | TRBV12-3/TRBV12-4 | CASSPGFDEQFF | TGTGCCAGCAGTCCGGGTTTTGATGAGCAGTTCTTC
few | TRBJ2-3 | . | TRBV7-3 | CASSLEPYGHTQYF | TGTGCCAGCAGTTTAGAGCCTTATGGCCATACGCAGTATTTT
. | TRBJ2-3 | TRBD2 | TRBV9 | CASSVGPAGGSSTDTQYF | TGTGCCAGCAGCGTAGGGCCAGCGGGGGGTTCTAGCACAGATACGCAGTATTTT
many | TRBJ2-1 | . | TRBV24-1 | CATSEGRSSYNEQFF | TGTGCCACCAGTGAAGGAAGGAGCTCCTACAATGAGCAGTTCTTC
. | TRBJ2-3 | . | TRBV14 | CASSPPIPTDTQYF | TGTGCCAGCAGCCCCCCAATCCCCACAGATACGCAGTATTTT
few | TRBJ1-2 | . | TRBV28 | CASSLNTGRYGYTF | TGTGCCAGCAGTTTAAATACAGGACGGTATGGCTACACCTTC
few | TRBJ1-1 | . | TRBV4-1 | CASSQGGDGKEAFF | TGCGCCAGCAGCCAAGGGGGGGATGGGAAGGAAGCTTTCTTT
many | TRBJ2-1 | . | TRBV6-5 | CASSRGQWPIHTEQFF | TGTGCCAGCAGCCGCGGACAGTGGCCGATTCACACTGAGCAGTTCTTC
few | TRBJ1-5 | . | TRBV3-1 | CASSQDLGSQPQHF | TGTGCCAGCAGCCAAGATCTGGGTTCTCAGCCCCAGCATTTT
. | TRBJ2-1 | TRBD1 | TRBV6-1 | CASSTWVGGEQFF | TGTGCCAGCAGTACCTGGGTAGGGGGCGAGCAGTTCTTC
. | TRBJ2-4 | . | TRBV6-5 | CASSYRGLGAKNIQYF | TGTGCCAGCAGTTACAGGGGGTTGGGGGCCAAAAACATTCAGTACTTC
. | TRBJ2-3 | . | TRBV6-5 | CASSADRTDTQYF | TGTGCCAGCAGTGCGGACCGCACAGATACGCAGTATTTT
few | TRBJ2-3 | TRBD2 | TRBV9 | CASSQTSGGADTQYF | TGTGCCAGCAGCCAGACTAGCGGGGGGGCAGATACGCAGTATTTT
. | TRBJ1-6 | TRBD1 | TRBV9 | CASSALEDRVDSPIHF | TGTGCCAGCAGCGCCCTGGAGGACAGGGTCGATTCACCCATCCACTTT
few | TRBJ1-3 | TRBD1 | TRBV5-6 | CASSGTGYTIYF | TGTGCCTCTTCCGGGACAGGGTACACCATATATTTT
many | TRBJ2-3 | . | TRBV29-1 | CSVDEGDTQYF | TGCAGCGTTGACGAGGGGGATACGCAGTATTTT
many | TRBJ2-1 | TRBD2 | TRBV27 | CASRSGGGPREQFF | TGTGCCAGCAGATCCGGCGGGGGGCCAAGGGAGCAGTTCTTC
many | TRBJ2-3 | . | TRBV3-1 | CASSQDVSAAGGFNGADTQYF | TGTGCCAGCAGCCAAGACGTCAGTGCGGCAGGCGGCTTCAACGGTGCAGATACGCAGTATTTT
many | TRBJ1-5 | . | TRBV7-2 | CASSFYGEDNQPQHF | TGTGCCAGCAGCTTTTACGGGGAGGACAATCAGCCCCAGCATTTT
. | TRBJ1-2 | TRBD1 | TRBV7-8 | CASSPGGGFGYTF | TGTGCCAGCAGTCCAGGAGGGGGCTTCGGCTACACCTTC
. | TRBJ2-7 | . | TRBV29-1 | CSVVGRQRGEQYF | TGCAGCGTTGTCGGACGTCAAAGAGGGGAGCAGTACTTC
many | TRBJ2-1 | TRBD2 | TRBV4-3 | CASSPAAVSGGIIDEQFF | TGCGCCAGCAGCCCTGCGGCCGTGAGCGGGGGTATAATAGATGAGCAGTTCTTC
. | TRBJ2-2 | TRBD1 | TRBV7-2 | CASSLDIKQGADTGELFF | TGTGCCAGCAGCTTGGACATTAAACAGGGGGCCGACACCGGGGAGCTGTTTTTT
few | TRBJ2-5 | . | TRBV18 | CASSPDTRGIETQYF | TGTGCCAGCTCACCGGACACACGCGGAATAGAGACCCAGTACTTC
many | TRBJ1-5 | TRBD1 | TRBV6-2/TRBV6-3 | CASSYGGTGVQPQHF | TGTGCCAGCAGTTACGGGGGGACAGGGGTCCAGCCCCAGCATTTT
few | TRBJ1-1 | . | TRBV5-4 | CASSLVEGHTEAFF | TGTGCCAGCAGCTTGGTAGAGGGCCACACTGAAGCTTTCTTT
few | TRBJ2-7 | TRBD1 | TRBV5-5 | CASRAKGQGYEQYF | TGTGCCAGCAGAGCAAAAGGACAGGGCTACGAGCAGTACTTC
few | TRBJ2-1 | . | TRBV7-9 | CASSFEPSEQFF | TGTGCCAGCAGCTTTGAACCCAGTGAGCAGTTCTTC
. | TRBJ1-5 | . | TRBV15 | CATSDWFGQNSNQPQHF | TGTGCCACCAGTGACTGGTTCGGACAGAATAGCAATCAGCCCCAGCATTTT
. | TRBJ2-5 | TRBD2 | TRBV5-4 | CASSAGGASGGKETQYF | TGTGCCAGCAGCGCGGGAGGGGCTAGCGGGGGGAAAGAGACCCAGTACTTC
many | TRBJ2-4 | . | TRBV29-1 | CSVGTARGIQYF | TGCAGCGTTGGGACAGCCCGGGGCATTCAGTACTTC